This T cell receptor (beta chain) originates from a study of radiotherapy plus CTLA-4 blockade in lung cancer. Overall study context: Objective responses occurred in about 17% of patients; 31% had disease control. The study, taken as a whole, reports: How blood T cell clones changed early, along with interferon-beta, reportedly forecast response best. Clones derived from tumor TCRs expanded in blood after radiotherapy plus ipilimumab.

The assay was immunoSEQ multiplex PCR, and TCRdb's table has in-frame clones only and misses some. The sample has approximately 78,000 clones; roughly three quarters are singletons. This clone appeared a single time. What it binds is not known. Patients with chemo-refractory metastatic non-small-cell lung cancer received focal radiation plus CTLA-4 blockade with ipilimumab. Trimming took off 1 base at V and 1 base at J, with 10 bases between the two ends. Germline CDR1 SGHTA, CDR2 FQGNSA. There are 15 residues in the CDR3. The chain uses TRBV7-2 and TRBJ1-1; no clear D gene. The clonotype was recovered from a human donor with non-small cell lung cancer who had a complete response to radiotherapy plus ipilimumab. Specimen: peripheral blood, collected from a patient treated with radiotherapy plus ipilimumab. The CDR3 loop is CASSLDESRNTEAFF. The CDR3 DNA reads as TGTGCCAGCAGCTTAGATGAAAGCAGGAACACTGAAGCTTTCTTT.